The following is a TCR beta chain sequence with its context. Antigen: not known. The CDR3 covers 15 residues. J was trimmed by 3 bases and V by 0 bases; bases with no gene match: 2. CDR1 SGHRS and CDR2 YFSETQ come from the germline V gene. The data derive from a study of shared clonotypes between healthy human individuals. Overall study context: Each donor's CD4 naive and CD4 memory cells filled three plates apiece, CD8 naive two, and CD8 memory one.

Findings of the study overall: An effect of sequencing depth on clonotype sharing among donors was expected.

It was around 190 ng DNA, tens of thousands of T cell genomes, that sorted-subset replicate PCRs used. In the authors' methods: Junction-only immunoSEQ data arrived without quality scores, meaning filtering differed. Sequencing used immunoSEQ multiplex PCR; TCRdb keeps in-frame clones, though not all of them. D and trimming come from the DNA, and the V and J calls and clone size come from that table. The data hold 1.6 million or so clones, with around 97% observed a single time. The clonotype comes from a man aged 25-45 years in good health. The chain recombines TRBV5-1 with TRBJ2-3; 9 bases are a match to TRBD2. The sequenced sample consisted of naive CD4+ T cells sorted from blood. The subset is: CD45RA+ positively selected. The CDR3 region has the DNA TGCGCCAGCAGCTTGGATCTAGCGGGAACAGATACGCAGTATTTT. Residues: CASSLDLAGTDTQYF.